The text below deals with one T cell receptor (beta chain). This entry is derived from a study of blood T cell repertoires in COVID-19. Study-wide background: Acute and convalescent COVID-19 samples came from the United States, Italy and Spain. Sources were T cells, B-cell-depleted T cells, or PBMCs; the material itself was cDNA or gDNA.

V shed 9 bases and J 7 bases; nucleotides not matched to a gene: 14. Germline values: CDR1 KGHDR, CDR2 SFDVKD. The CDR3 has 15 residues. In the study's own analysis: From reference gene primer amplification, estimates of nucleated cell counts were derived. Only in-frame clones appear in the TCRdb table, and some are missing; sequencing was by immunoSEQ multiplex PCR. V and J calls and clone size are given by that table; D and trimming were obtained from the DNA. The sample lists about 66,000 clones; roughly 90% were seen once. The chain recombines TRBV24-1 with TRBJ2-3; 8 bases fit TRBD2. Sequencing used peripheral blood. The receptor was isolated from a man in his sixties with acute or convalescent COVID-19. The CDR3 nucleotides read TGTGCCACCCTGCCCCCGGGACTAGGAAGTCATACGCAGTATTTT. This encodes CATLPPGLGSHTQYF.